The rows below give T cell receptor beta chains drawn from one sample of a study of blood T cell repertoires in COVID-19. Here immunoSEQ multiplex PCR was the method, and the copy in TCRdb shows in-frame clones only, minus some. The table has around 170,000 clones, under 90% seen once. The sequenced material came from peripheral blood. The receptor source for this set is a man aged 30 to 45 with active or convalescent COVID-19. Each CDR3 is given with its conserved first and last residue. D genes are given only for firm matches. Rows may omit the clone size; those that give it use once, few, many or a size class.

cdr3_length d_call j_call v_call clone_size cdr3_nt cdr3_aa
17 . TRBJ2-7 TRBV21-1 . TGTGCCAGCAGCAAAGGGGACTGTGGGGACAGAATCTACGAGCAGTACTTC CASSKGDCGDRIYEQYF
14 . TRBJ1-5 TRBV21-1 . TGTGCCAGCACTTTTCAGTATAGCAATCAGCCCCAGCATTTT CASTFQYSNQPQHF
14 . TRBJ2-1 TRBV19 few TGTGCCACTACAGACGGTAGCTCCTACAATGAGCAGTTCTTC CATTDGSSYNEQFF
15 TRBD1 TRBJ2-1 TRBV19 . TGTGCCAGTAGTGCGACCGGGACAGGCCTTAATGAGCAGTTCTTC CASSATGTGLNEQFF
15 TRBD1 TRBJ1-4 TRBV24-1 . TGTGCCACCAGTGACGCCGGGACAGGGAACGAAAAACTGTTTTTT CATSDAGTGNEKLFF
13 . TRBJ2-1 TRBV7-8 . TGTGCCAGCAGCTTTGCTAGATACAATGAGCAGTTCTTC CASSFARYNEQFF
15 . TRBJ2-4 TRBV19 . TGTGCCAGTAGTATGAGTGCAGGGTCCCGAAACATTCAGTACTTC CASSMSAGSRNIQYF
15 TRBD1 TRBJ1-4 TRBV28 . TGTGCCAGCAGGGAAGCGGGACAGGGGGGCCCTAAACTGTTTTTT CASREAGQGGPKLFF
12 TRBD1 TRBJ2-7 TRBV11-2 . TGTGCCAGCAGCCCGGACAGGCCCGAGCAGTACTTC CASSPDRPEQYF
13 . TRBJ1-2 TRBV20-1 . TGCAGTGCTAGTCCCCTTGGAGTAGAAGGCTACACCTTC CSASPLGVEGYTF
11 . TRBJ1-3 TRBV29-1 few TGCAGCGCCCTTGAGGGAAACACCATATATTTT CSALEGNTIYF
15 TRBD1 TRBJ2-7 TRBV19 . TGTGCCAGTAGTATCGGAGGACAGGGAAATCACGAGCAGTACTTC CASSIGGQGNHEQYF
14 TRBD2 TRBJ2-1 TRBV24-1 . TGTGCCACCAGTGCAGGACTAGCGAACAATGAGCAGTTCTTC CATSAGLANNEQFF
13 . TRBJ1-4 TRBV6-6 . TGTGCCAGCGTGGGGCAGGGAAGTGAAAAACTGTTTTTT CASVGQGSEKLFF
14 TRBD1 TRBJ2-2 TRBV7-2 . TGTGCCAGCAGCGGGACAGGGTACACCGGGGAGCTGTTTTTT CASSGTGYTGELFF
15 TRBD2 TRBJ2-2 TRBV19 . TGTGCCAGTATTACCGGGGGGGTTCGACACGGGGAGCTGTTTTTT CASITGGVRHGELFF
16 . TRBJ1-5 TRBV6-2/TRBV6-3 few TGTGCCAGCAGTCGACATGGCAAGGTCGGCAATCAGCCCCAGCATTTT CASSRHGKVGNQPQHF
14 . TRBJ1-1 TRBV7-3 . TGTGCCAGCAGCCCTACAGGGACCCACACTGAAGCTTTCTTT CASSPTGTHTEAFF
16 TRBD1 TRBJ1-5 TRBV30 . TGTGCCTGGAGCCAGACAGGGTGGGATAACAATCAGCCCCAGCATTTT CAWSQTGWDNNQPQHF
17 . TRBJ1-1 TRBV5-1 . TGCGCCAGCAGCTTGGCGCCGAGAGGTGCAGGGTTCACTGAAGCTTTCTTT CASSLAPRGAGFTEAFF
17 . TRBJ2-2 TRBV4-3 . TGCGCCAGCAGCCAAGATCAGTGGCGCGCGGTCACCGGGGAGCTGTTTTTT CASSQDQWRAVTGELFF
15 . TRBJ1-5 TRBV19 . TGTGCCACCCACGGGAACATTGATAGCAATCAGCCCCAGCATTTT CATHGNIDSNQPQHF
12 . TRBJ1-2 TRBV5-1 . TGCGCCAGCAGCTTGGCCGGGGATGGCTACACCTTC CASSLAGDGYTF
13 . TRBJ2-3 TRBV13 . TGTGCCAGCAGCCCCCGGGGCACAGATACGCAGTATTTT CASSPRGTDTQYF
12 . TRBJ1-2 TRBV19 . TGTGCCAGTAGATCCCTTAACTATGGCTACACCTTC CASRSLNYGYTF
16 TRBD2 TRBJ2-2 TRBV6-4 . TGTGCCAGCACCCTAGAGGCTAGCGGGAACACCGGGGAGCTGTTTTTT CASTLEASGNTGELFF
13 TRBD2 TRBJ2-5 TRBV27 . TGTGCCAGCACTAGCGGGATACGTGGGACCCAGTACTTC CASTSGIRGTQYF
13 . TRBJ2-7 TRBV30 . TGTGCCTGGAGTTTGACACAGGGTTGGGAGCAGTACTTC CAWSLTQGWEQYF
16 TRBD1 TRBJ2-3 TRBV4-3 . TGCGCCAGCAGCCAAGATCGGGACAGGGCCACAGATACGCAGTATTTT CASSQDRDRATDTQYF
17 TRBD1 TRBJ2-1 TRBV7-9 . TGTGCCAGCAGCTTCTTCGGACGGGACAGGAGTTACAATGAGCAGTTCTTC CASSFFGRDRSYNEQFF
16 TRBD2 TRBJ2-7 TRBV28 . TGTGCCAGCAGTTTATCACTAGCGGCCCTTTCCTACGAGCAGTACTTC CASSLSLAALSYEQYF
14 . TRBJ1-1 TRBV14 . TGTGCCAGCAGCCAAGACAGGTTGAACACTGAAGCTTTCTTT CASSQDRLNTEAFF
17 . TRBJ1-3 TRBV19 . TGTGCCAGTAGAGGGATCTCTGGACAGTCGATTGGAAACACCATATATTTT CASRGISGQSIGNTIYF
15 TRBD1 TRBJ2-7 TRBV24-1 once TGTGCCACCAGTGTTCAGGGACAGGGGGACTACGAGCAGTACTTC CATSVQGQGDYEQYF
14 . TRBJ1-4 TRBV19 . TGTGCCAGTAGTATTCGGTCGTCTAATGAAAAACTGTTTTTT CASSIRSSNEKLFF
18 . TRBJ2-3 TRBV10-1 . TGCGCCAGCAGTGAGTCTCCTTGGGACACTTATAGCACAGATACGCAGTATTTT CASSESPWDTYSTDTQYF
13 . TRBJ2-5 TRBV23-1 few TGCGCCAGTCCGGGACTCCTACAAGAGACCCAGTACTTC CASPGLLQETQYF
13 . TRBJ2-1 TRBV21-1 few TGTGCCAGCCTACGGGAACCCTACAATGAGCAGTTCTTC CASLREPYNEQFF
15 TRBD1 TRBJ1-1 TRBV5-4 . TGTGCCAGCAGCTCGTCGACAGGGGATACCGCTGAAGCTTTCTTT CASSSSTGDTAEAFF
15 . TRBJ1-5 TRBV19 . TGTGCCAGTGGTGACGGACAGACTAGCAATCAGCCCCAGCATTTT CASGDGQTSNQPQHF
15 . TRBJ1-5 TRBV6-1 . TGTGCCAGCAGTGAAGCGTGGGAGAGCAATCAGCCCCAGCATTTT CASSEAWESNQPQHF